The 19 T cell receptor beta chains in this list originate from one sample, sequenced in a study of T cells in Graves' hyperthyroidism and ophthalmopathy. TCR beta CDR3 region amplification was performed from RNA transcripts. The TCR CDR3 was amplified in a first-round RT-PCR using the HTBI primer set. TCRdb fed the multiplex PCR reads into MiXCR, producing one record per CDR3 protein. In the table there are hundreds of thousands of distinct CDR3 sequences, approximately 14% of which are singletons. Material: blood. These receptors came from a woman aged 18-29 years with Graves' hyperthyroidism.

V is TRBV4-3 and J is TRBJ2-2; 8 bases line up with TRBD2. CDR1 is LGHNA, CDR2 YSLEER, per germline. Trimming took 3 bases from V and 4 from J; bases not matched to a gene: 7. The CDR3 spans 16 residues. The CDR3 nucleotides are TGCGCCAGCAGCCATCAGCTAGCGGGTCTCACCGGGGAGCTGTTTTTT. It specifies CASSHQLAGLTGELFF.

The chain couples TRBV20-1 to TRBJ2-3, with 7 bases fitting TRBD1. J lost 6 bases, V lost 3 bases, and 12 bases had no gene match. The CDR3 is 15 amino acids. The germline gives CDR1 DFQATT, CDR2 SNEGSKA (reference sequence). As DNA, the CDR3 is TGCAGTGCTAGGAAAAAAACAGGGGCTAGGGATACGCAGTATTTT. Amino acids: CSARKKTGARDTQYF.

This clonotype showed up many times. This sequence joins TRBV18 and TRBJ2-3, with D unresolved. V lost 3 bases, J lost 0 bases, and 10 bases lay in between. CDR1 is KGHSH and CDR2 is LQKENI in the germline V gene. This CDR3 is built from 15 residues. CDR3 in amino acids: CASSPAGASTDTQYF. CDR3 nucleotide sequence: TGTGCCAGCTCACCGGCAGGAGCTAGCACAGATACGCAGTATTTT.

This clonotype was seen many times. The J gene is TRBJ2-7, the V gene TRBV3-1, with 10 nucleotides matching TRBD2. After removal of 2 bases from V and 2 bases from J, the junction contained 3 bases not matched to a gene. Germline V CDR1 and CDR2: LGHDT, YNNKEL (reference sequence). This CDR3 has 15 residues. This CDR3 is CASSQSLAGAYEQYF. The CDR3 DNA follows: TGTGCCAGCAGCCAATCTCTAGCGGGGGCCTACGAGCAGTACTTC.

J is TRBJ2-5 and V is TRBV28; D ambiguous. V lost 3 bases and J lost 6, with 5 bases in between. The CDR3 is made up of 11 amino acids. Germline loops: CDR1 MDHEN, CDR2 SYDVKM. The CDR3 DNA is TGTGCCAGCAGTTTTGAAAAGACCCAGTACTTC. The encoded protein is CASSFEKTQYF.

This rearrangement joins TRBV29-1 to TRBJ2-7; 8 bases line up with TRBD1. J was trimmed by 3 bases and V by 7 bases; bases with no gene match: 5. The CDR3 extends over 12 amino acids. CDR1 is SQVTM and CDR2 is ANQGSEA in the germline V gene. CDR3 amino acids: CSARTGYYEQYF. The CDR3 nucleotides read TGCAGCGCAAGGACAGGGTACTACGAGCAGTACTTC.

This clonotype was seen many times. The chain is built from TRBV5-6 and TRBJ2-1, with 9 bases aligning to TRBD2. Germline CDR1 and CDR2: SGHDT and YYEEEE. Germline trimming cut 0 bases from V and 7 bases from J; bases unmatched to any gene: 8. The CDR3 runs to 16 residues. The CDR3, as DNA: TGTGCCAGCAGCTTGGTGGCGGGAGGGCCGGAAAATGAGCAGTTCTTC. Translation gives CASSLVAGGPENEQFF. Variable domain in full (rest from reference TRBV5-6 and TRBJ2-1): DAGVTQSPTHLIKTRGQQVTLRCSPKSGHDTVSWYQQALGQGPQFIFQYYEEEERQRGNFPDRFSGHQFPNYSSELNVNALLLGDSALYLCASSLVAGGPENEQFFGPGTRLTVL.

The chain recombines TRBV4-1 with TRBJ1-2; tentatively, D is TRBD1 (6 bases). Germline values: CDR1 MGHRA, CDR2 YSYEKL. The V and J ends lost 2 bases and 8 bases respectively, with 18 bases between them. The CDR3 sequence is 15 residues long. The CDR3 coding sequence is TGCGCCAGCAGCCAACCCCAGTGGAGGGGGTCAGGCTACACCTTC. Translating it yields CASSQPQWRGSGYTF.

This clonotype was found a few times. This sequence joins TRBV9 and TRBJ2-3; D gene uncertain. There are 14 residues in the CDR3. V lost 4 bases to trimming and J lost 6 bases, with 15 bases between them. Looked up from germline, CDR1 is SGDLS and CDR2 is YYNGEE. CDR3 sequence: CASSLSVVYDTQYF. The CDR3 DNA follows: TGTGCCAGCAGCCTATCGGTAGTCTACGATACGCAGTATTTT.

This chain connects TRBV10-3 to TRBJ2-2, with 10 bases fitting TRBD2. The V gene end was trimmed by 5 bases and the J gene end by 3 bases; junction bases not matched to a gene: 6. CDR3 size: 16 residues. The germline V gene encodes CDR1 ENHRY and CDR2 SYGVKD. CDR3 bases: TGTGCCATCAGTAAAGGACTAGCGGTCGACACCGGGGAGCTGTTTTTT. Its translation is CAISKGLAVDTGELFF.

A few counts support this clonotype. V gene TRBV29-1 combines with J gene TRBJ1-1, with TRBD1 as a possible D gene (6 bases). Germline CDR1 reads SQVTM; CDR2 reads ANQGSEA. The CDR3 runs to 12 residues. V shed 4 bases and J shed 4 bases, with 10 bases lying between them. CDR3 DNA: TGCAGCGTTGTACAGGGCGGCACTGAAGCTTTCTTT. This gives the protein CSVVQGGTEAFF.

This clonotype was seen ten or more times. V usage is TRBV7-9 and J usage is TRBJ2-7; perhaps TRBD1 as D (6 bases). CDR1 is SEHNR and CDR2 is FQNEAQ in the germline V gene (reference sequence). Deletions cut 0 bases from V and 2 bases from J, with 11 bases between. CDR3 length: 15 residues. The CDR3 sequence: CASSLAPTGTYEQYF. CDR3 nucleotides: TGTGCCAGCAGCTTAGCTCCGACAGGAACCTACGAGCAGTACTTC.

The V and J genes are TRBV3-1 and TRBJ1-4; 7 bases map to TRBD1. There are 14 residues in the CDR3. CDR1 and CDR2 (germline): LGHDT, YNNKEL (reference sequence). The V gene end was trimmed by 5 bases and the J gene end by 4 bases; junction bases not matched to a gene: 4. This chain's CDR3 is CASSDRVLNEKLFF. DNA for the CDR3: TGTGCCAGCAGCGACAGGGTCCTTAATGAAAAACTGTTTTTT.

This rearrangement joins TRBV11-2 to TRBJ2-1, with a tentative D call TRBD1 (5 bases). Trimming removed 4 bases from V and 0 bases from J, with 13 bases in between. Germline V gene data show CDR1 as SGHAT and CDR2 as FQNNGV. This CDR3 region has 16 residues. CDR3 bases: TGTGCCAGCAGCTCGCGACAGAGGAGCTCCTACAATGAGCAGTTCTTC. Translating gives CASSSRQRSSYNEQFF.

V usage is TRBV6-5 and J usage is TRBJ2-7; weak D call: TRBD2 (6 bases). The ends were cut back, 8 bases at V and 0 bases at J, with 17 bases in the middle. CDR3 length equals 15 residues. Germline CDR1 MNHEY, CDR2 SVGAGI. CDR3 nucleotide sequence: TGTGCCAGCCCTAAGGACTGGGGAGGCTCCTACGAGCAGTACTTC. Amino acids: CASPKDWGGSYEQYF.

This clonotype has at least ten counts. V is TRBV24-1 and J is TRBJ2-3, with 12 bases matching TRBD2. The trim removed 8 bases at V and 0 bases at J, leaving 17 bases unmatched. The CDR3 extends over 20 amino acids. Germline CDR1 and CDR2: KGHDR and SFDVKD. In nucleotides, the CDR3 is TGTGCCACCACACTGACTGGCAGACTAGCGGGAGTACTCAGCACAGATACGCAGTATTTT. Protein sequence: CATTLTGRLAGVLSTDTQYF.

CDR3 protein: CAGTKGSRVGETQYF. The CDR3 nucleotides are TGTGCCGGAACTAAAGGATCGCGGGTCGGAGAGACCCAGTACTTC. The genes are TRBV6-1 and TRBJ2-5, with a tentative D call TRBD2 (5 bases). This CDR3 contains 15 residues. CDR1 is MNHNS and CDR2 is SASEGT in the germline V gene. V was cut by 11 bases and J by 4 bases, with 23 bases left in between.

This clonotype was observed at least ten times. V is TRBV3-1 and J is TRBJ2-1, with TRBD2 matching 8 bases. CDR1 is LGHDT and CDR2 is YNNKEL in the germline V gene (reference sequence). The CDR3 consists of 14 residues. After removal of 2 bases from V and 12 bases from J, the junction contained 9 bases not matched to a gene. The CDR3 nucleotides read TGTGCCAGCAGCCAACGACTAGCGAGAATGCGGCAGTTCTTC. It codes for CASSQRLARMRQFF.

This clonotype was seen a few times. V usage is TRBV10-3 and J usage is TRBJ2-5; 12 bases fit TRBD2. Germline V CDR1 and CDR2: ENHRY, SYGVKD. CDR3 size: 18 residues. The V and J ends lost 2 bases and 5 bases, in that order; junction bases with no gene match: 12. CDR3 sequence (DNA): TGTGCCATCAGTGAGCCAACCCTAGCGGGAGGGCCTCCGGAGACCCAGTACTTC. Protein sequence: CAISEPTLAGGPPETQYF.